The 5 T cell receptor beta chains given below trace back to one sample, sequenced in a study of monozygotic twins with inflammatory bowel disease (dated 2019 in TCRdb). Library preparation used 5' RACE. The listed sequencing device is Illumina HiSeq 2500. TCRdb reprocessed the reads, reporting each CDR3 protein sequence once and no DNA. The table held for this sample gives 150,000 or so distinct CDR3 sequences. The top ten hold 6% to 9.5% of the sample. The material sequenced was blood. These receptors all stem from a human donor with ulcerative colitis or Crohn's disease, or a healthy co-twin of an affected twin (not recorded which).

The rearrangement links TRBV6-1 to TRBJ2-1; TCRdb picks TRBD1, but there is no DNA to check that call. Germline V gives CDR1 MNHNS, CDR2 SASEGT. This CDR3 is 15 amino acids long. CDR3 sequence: CASTGRGGGVDEQFF.

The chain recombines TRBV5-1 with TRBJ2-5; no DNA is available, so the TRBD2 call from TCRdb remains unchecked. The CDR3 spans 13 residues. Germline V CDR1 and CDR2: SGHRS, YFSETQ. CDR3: CASSPGPEGTQYF.

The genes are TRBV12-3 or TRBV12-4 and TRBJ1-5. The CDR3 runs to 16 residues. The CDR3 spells CASSKRSTGSNQPQHF.

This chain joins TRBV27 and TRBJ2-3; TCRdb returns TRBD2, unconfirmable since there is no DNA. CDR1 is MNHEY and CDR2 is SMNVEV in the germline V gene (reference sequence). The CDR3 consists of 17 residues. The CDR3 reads CASSIAGGRLDTDTQYF.

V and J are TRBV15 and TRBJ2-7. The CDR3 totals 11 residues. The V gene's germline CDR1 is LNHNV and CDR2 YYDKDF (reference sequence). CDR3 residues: CATSLPYEQYF. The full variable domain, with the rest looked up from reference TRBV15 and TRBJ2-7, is DAMVIQNPRYQVTQFGKPVTLSCSQTLNHNVMYWYQQKSSQAPKLLFHYYDKDFNNEADTPDNFQSRRPNTSFCFLDIRSPGLGDTAMYLCATSLPYEQYFGPGTRLTVT.